The 14 T cell receptor beta chains below come from one sample, sequenced in a study of T cells in Graves' hyperthyroidism and ophthalmopathy (dated by TCRdb to about 2019). The library was built by means of multiplex PCR. Instrument used: Illumina HiSeq 2000. TCR beta CDR3 regions were amplified from RNA transcripts. For the first round of RT-PCR on the TCR CDR3, the HTBI primer set was used together with the Qiagen OneStep RT-PCR kit. TCRdb reprocessing: public reads trimmed at Q25 with fastp, clones called with MiXCR, in-frame beta chains kept. Rows are combined by CDR3 protein, so each entry shows the most common genes and DNA. The sample has approximately 740,000 distinct CDR3 sequences on record, less than 15% of them singletons. Of the sample, 10% is held by the ten largest clones. The specimen sequenced was blood. The receptor set was obtained from a woman aged 18 to 35 with Graves' hyperthyroidism.

V and J are TRBV29-1 and TRBJ1-2; 7 bases are a match to TRBD1. In germline, CDR1 is SQVTM, CDR2 ANQGSEA. The V gene end was trimmed by 3 bases and the J gene end by 13 bases; junction bases not matched to a gene: 11. The CDR3 is 12 amino acids. CDR3 DNA: TGCAGCGTTGAGCATCAGGGGGGCGGGAGCACCTTC. Translated, it gives CSVEHQGGGSTF. The full variable domain, with the rest looked up from reference TRBV29-1 and TRBJ1-2, is SAVISQKPSRDICQRGTSLTIQCQVDSQVTMMFWYRQQPGQSLTLIATANQGSEATYESGFVIDKFPISRPNLTFSTLTVSNMSPEDSSIYLCSVEHQGGGSTFGSGTRLTVV.

In this sample, this clonotype turned up a few times. A much larger clone is a single base away; this may be a read error. The rearrangement links TRBV6-9 to TRBJ2-5, with D possibly being TRBD2 (5 bases). Looked up from germline, CDR1 is MNHGY and CDR2 is SVAAGI. Trimming cost V 4 bases and J 9 bases, with 12 bases left between them. CDR3 length: 12 amino acids. CDR3 sequence: CASSSPAGAQYF. The CDR3 DNA reads as TGTGCCAGCAGTTCCCCGGCCGGGGCCCAGTACTTC.

This chain connects TRBV10-3 to TRBJ1-1; TRBD1 agrees at 7 bases. The CDR3 is 13 amino acids. Trimming removed 5 bases from V and 4 bases from J; junction bases left unmatched: 4. Germline CDR1 is ENHRY and CDR2 is SYGVKD. The CDR3 loop is CAISTQGITEAFF. The DNA of the CDR3 is TGTGCCATCAGTACACAGGGGATCACTGAAGCTTTCTTT.

Only a few counts were recorded for this clonotype. The CDR3 does not end in the conserved phenylalanine or tryptophan, so this is likely a read error. This chain links TRBV11-2 with TRBJ2-7; D uncertain. V gave up 6 bases and J gave up 0 bases, with 18 bases separating them. From germline, CDR1 is SGHAT and CDR2 FQNNGV. The CDR3 covers 16 residues. The CDR3 DNA follows: TGTGCCAGCAGGGGGTCCTGGTTGGGGAACTCCTACGAGCAGTACCTC. It encodes CASRGSWLGNSYEQYL.

The chain links TRBV19 to TRBJ1-1; maybe TRBD1 (6 bases). V lost 5 bases and J 0 bases, leaving 13 bases between the germline ends. CDR1 LNHDA and CDR2 SQIVND come from the germline V gene (reference sequence). The CDR3 is 15 residues long. CDR3 residues: CASSGKQGLNTEAFF. The DNA for the CDR3 is TGTGCCAGTAGTGGCAAACAGGGCCTGAACACTGAAGCTTTCTTT.

This clonotype was seen a few times. DNA of the CDR3: TGTGCCAGCAGTCCGCTCATAGCGGGAGGAACCGGGGAGCTGTTTTTT. Its translation is CASSPLIAGGTGELFF. The chain has TRBV27 and TRBJ2-2; 10 bases map to TRBD2. The CDR3 is made up of 16 amino acids. Germline V gene sequence: CDR1 MNHEY, CDR2 SMNVEV (reference sequence). The ends lost 5 bases at V and 5 bases at J; junction bases unmatched: 8.

This clonotype was detected ten times or more. Here the CDR3 reads CASSQVTVLNYGYTF. CDR3 nucleotide sequence: TGCGCCAGCAGCCAAGTAACAGTGCTTAACTATGGCTACACCTTC. The V and J genes are TRBV4-1 and TRBJ1-2; no firm D call. V lost 1 base to trimming and J lost 1 base, with 10 bases between them. The CDR3 has 15 amino acids. Germline CDR1 and CDR2: MGHRA and YSYEKL.

V usage is TRBV9 and J usage is TRBJ2-1; no firm D call. The V end lost 0 bases, the J end lost 2 bases, and 6 bases lay between the germline ends. Germline V gives CDR1 SGDLS, CDR2 YYNGEE. The CDR3 extends over 14 amino acids. CDR3 nucleotides: TGTGCCAGCAGCGTAGAGGACCCCTACAATGAGCAGTTCTTC. Translating gives CASSVEDPYNEQFF.

This clonotype was observed at least ten times. The genes are TRBV15 and TRBJ2-3, with 11 bases fitting TRBD2. V was pared by 8 bases and J by 1 base, with 11 bases of the junction left unmatched. CDR1 is LNHNV, CDR2 YYDKDF, per germline (reference sequence). The CDR3 has 17 residues. CDR3 loop: CATHYTLAGGRTDTQYF. CDR3 bases: TGTGCCACCCATTATACCCTAGCGGGAGGCCGCACAGATACGCAGTATTTT.

This clonotype was observed at least ten times. The chain recombines TRBV6-2 or TRBV6-3 with TRBJ1-1; D is unclear. Germline loops: CDR1 MNHEY, CDR2 SVGEGT. Trimming pared 0 bases from V and 0 bases from J, leaving 14 bases between. The length of the CDR3 is 17 residues. The CDR3 coding sequence is TGTGCCAGCAGTTACTCTCTGGTGTCGCCAATGAACACTGAAGCTTTCTTT. Translating gives CASSYSLVSPMNTEAFF.

There are many counts of this clonotype. The chain employs TRBV2 and TRBJ2-4, with TRBD2 identical over 14 bases. Trimming at V came to 2 bases and at J to 9 bases, leaving 6 bases not matched to a gene. Germline-derived CDR1 and CDR2 are SNHLY and FYNNEI. The CDR3 covers 16 residues. The CDR3 spells CASSERRLAGGSIQYF. In nucleotides, the CDR3 is TGTGCCAGCAGTGAAAGGCGACTAGCGGGAGGGAGCATTCAGTACTTC. Filled out from reference TRBV2 and TRBJ2-4, the complete variable domain reads EPEVTQTPSHQVTQMGQEVILRCVPISNHLYFYWYRQILGQKVEFLVSFYNNEISEKSEIFDDQFSVERPDGSNFTLKIRSTKLEDSAMYFCASSERRLAGGSIQYFGAGTRLSVL.

This clonotype was observed at least ten times. The chain is built from TRBV7-2 and TRBJ2-7, with TRBD2 matching over 8 bases. V lost 5 bases, J lost 3 bases, and 6 bases stayed unmatched. The CDR3 is 14 amino acids. Germline CDR1 SGHTA, CDR2 FQGNSA. CDR3 sequence (DNA): TGTGCCAGCAGCAGGGGGGGGACTAGCTACGAGCAGTACTTC. It codes for CASSRGGTSYEQYF.

The chain has TRBV20-1 and TRBJ2-3, with D uncertain. Trimming cost V 6 bases and J 0 bases, with 7 bases left between them. CDR1 and CDR2 from the germline V gene are DFQATT and SNEGSKA (reference sequence). The CDR3 has 12 amino acids. The DNA for the CDR3 is TGCAGTGCAAGGCTAAGCACAGATACGCAGTATTTT. The encoded protein is CSARLSTDTQYF.

This chain links TRBV6-2 or TRBV6-3 with TRBJ2-1; TRBD1 matches 10 bases. Germline values: CDR1 MNHEY, CDR2 SVGEGT. The CDR3 length is 13 residues. The ends lost 8 bases at V and 8 bases at J; junction bases unmatched: 6. In nucleotides, the CDR3 is TGTGCCAGCGGTGGGACAGGGGAGTATGAGCAGTTCTTC. It specifies CASGGTGEYEQFF.